This TCR beta chain was found in a study of blood T cell repertoires in COVID-19. The CDR3 spans 15 residues. J lost 2 bases, V lost 4 bases, and 4 bases had no gene match. The germline gives CDR1 MNHEY, CDR2 SVGAGI. Clones were sequenced by immunoSEQ multiplex PCR, and TCRdb holds only the in-frame ones, with some missing. The sample includes around 500,000 clones, 88% seen only once; the top ten take approximately 1.8%. The material sequenced was PBMCs or T cells enriched from blood (not recorded which). The chain is built from TRBV6-5 and TRBJ2-5; 10 bases are shared with TRBD2. This receptor was taken from a woman aged 40-49 years who had recovered from COVID-19. In DNA form, the CDR3 reads TGTGCCAGCAGTTCTCTAGCGGGAGTACAAGAGACCCAGTACTTC. Protein: CASSSLAGVQETQYF.